These T cell receptor beta chains were read from a single sample in a study of T cell changes during pregnancy in multiple sclerosis. TCRdb keeps only in-frame clones here, not all; method: immunoSEQ multiplex PCR. The sample shows roughly 80,000 clones, approximately 91% of them seen only once. Specimen: peripheral blood, collected before pregnancy. The receptors come from a female donor with multiple sclerosis, enrolled in a pregnancy study. Both conserved end residues are trimmed from each CDR3. Only some rows state a clone size, as once, few, many or a class for expanded clones.

>TRBV12-5|NA|TRBJ2-7
ASGSGHNSYEQY
>TRBV7-2|NA|TRBJ1-2
ASSPTPAGFNGYT
>TRBV18|NA|TRBJ1-1
ASATGGGVWFSF
>TRBV25-1|NA|TRBJ2-5
ASAGLAGGQETQY
>TRBV10-3|NA|TRBJ1-1
AITRYEAF
>TRBV5-1|NA|TRBJ1-2
ASSLAAGGGYGYT
>TRBV27|NA|TRBJ2-7
ASSRSPGQRSYEQY
>TRBV30|NA|TRBJ2-1
AWSKYRGTYNEQF
>TRBV5-4|NA|TRBJ1-2
ASSLAGLGGTYT
>TRBV18|NA|TRBJ2-7
ASSPPAGYEQY
>TRBV9|NA|TRBJ2-1
ASSVRGASNYNEQF
>TRBV29-1|NA|TRBJ2-7
SVEKDGLAYEQY
>TRBV4-2|NA|TRBJ1-2
ASSQDRGYDGYT
>TRBV5-1|NA|TRBJ2-3
ASSRGNSGGAWADTQY
>TRBV5-1|NA|TRBJ2-1
ASSPSGSGGYNEQF
>TRBV18|NA|TRBJ1-2
ASSRGQGENYGYT
>TRBV7-3|NA|TRBJ2-1
ASSPLGQGPYQEQF
>TRBV5-1|NA|TRBJ2-1
ASSLDPGLNEQF
>TRBV5-1|NA|TRBJ1-1
ASSSTGVGVNTEAF
>TRBV19|NA|TRBJ1-3
ASSIRSWGNTIY
>TRBV28|NA|TRBJ2-5
ASSLSGAPRKTQY
>TRBV5-1|NA|TRBJ2-7
ASSSRVQREQY
>TRBV11-2|NA|TRBJ1-6
ASSPQQASPLH
>TRBV10-2|NA|TRBJ1-1
ASRAEAARAF
>TRBV6-6|NA|TRBJ2-2
ASSPRGGTTGELF
>TRBV13|NA|TRBJ2-1
ASSLGWTSPDNEQF
>TRBV5-1|NA|TRBJ2-1
ASSFVPSGFNEQF
>TRBV11-2|NA|TRBJ2-1
ASSLRVAGAKNEQF
>TRBV5-1|NA|TRBJ2-5
ASSGYRTSQY
>TRBV6-4|NA|TRBJ2-3
ASSDSQGADTQY
>TRBV2|NA|TRBJ2-5
ASSATSALGETQY
>TRBV6-4|few|TRBJ1-1
ASSKEENTEAF
>TRBV10-3|NA|TRBJ2-3
AISGTDTDTQY
>TRBV4-3|NA|TRBJ1-2
ASSHSDRRDYGYT
>TRBV14|NA|TRBJ2-3
ASSRGTYRPTDTQY
>TRBV25-1|many|TRBJ1-6
ASSEYQEGTPLH
>TRBV29-1|NA|TRBJ1-1
SAGRVNEAF
>TRBV27|NA|TRBJ1-6
ASSPSGGSYNSPLH
>TRBV9|NA|TRBJ1-1
ASSVEAVGTEAF
>TRBV6-5|NA|TRBJ2-2
ASSPRQGTGELF
>TRBV5-1|NA|TRBJ2-3
ASSLDRPRDTQY
>TRBV5-1|NA|TRBJ1-1
ASSLTPRGRVNTEAF
>TRBV4-1|NA|TRBJ1-3
ASSRDRAVGNTIY
>TRBV7-3|NA|TRBJ1-2
ASSLLGWGSQYYGYT
>TRBV5-1|NA|TRBJ2-7
ASSQGGFYEQY
>TRBV28|NA|TRBJ2-7
ASSPRGNSYEQY
>TRBV28|NA|TRBJ2-7
ASSLGTRAH
>TRBV6-1|NA|TRBJ1-2
AGWDRGLTNYGYT
>TRBV5-6|once|TRBJ2-7
ASSAYRGEQY
>TRBV14|NA|TRBJ2-3
ASSQGGSSTDTQY
>TRBV6-1|few|TRBJ2-5
ASSETLSVETQY
>TRBV5-5|once|TRBJ2-5
ASSLGTAQPETQY
>TRBV5-6|NA|TRBJ2-1
ASGWGGINEQF
>TRBV27|NA|TRBJ1-2
ASSFYPGQGALYGYT
>TRBV7-8|few|TRBJ1-1
ASSSRTVNTEAF
>TRBV9|NA|TRBJ1-3
ASSVGERSGTIY
>TRBV5-1|NA|TRBJ2-2
ASSLGGQPNTGELF
>TRBV18|NA|TRBJ2-7
ASGQKIYEQY
>TRBV11-2|NA|TRBJ1-1
ASSPGSAEAF
>TRBV10-1|NA|TRBJ2-3
ATNRGLLTDTQY